The 9 T cell receptor beta chains below come from one sample, sequenced in a study of cytomegalovirus exposure and HLA in healthy donors. The PCR made use of 60 Vbeta and 13 Jbeta primers. Profiling relied on immunoSEQ multiplex PCR, and the TCRdb table lists in-frame clones only, not all of them. Among some 98,000 clones listed, around 80% were seen once. Sequencing used PBMCs. The receptors come from a young man in good health and CMV-seropositive.

This clone was recorded a few times. The J gene is TRBJ2-7, the V gene TRBV10-3; TRBD1 matches 10 bases. CDR1 is ENHRY, CDR2 SYGVKD, per germline. The CDR3 consists of 14 residues. V dropped 6 bases and J dropped 4; count of bases not matched to a gene: 6. This chain's CDR3 is CAIRGGQGEYEQYF. For the CDR3, the DNA is TGTGCCATCAGAGGCGGACAGGGGGAATACGAGCAGTACTTC.

V and J are TRBV27 and TRBJ2-1; D might be TRBD1 (6 bases). The CDR3 consists of 16 residues. The V end lost 3 bases, the J end lost 2 bases, and 14 bases lay between the germline ends. Germline CDR1 is MNHEY and CDR2 is SMNVEV (reference sequence). The CDR3 coding sequence is TGTGCCAGCAGTTTTGAATGGGACAACCCCTACAATGAGCAGTTCTTC. Residues: CASSFEWDNPYNEQFF.

The J gene is TRBJ2-7, the V gene TRBV27, with a weak D call TRBD2 (5 bases). This CDR3 spans 14 amino acids. Looked up from germline, CDR1 is MNHEY and CDR2 is SMNVEV (reference sequence). V was trimmed by 2 bases and J by 6 bases, leaving 14 bases between them. The CDR3 loop is CASSLLARGTEQYF. In DNA, the CDR3 is TGTGCCAGCAGTTTACTAGCACGGGGTACCGAGCAGTACTTC.

The chain employs TRBV11-2 and TRBJ2-1; 8 positions agree with TRBD2. CDR3 length: 15 amino acids. From germline, CDR1 is SGHAT and CDR2 FQNNGV. With V trimmed by 1 base and J by 4 bases, 3 bases remained unmatched. The CDR3 DNA is TGTGCCAGCAGCTTAGCAAGCGGGGGTTACAATGAGCAGTTCTTC. Its translation is CASSLASGGYNEQFF.

This clone turned up a few times. The rearrangement links TRBV5-1 to TRBJ2-5, with D perhaps matching TRBD1 (6 bases). CDR1 is SGHRS and CDR2 is YFSETQ in the germline V gene. V gave up 4 bases and J gave up 2 bases, with 15 bases separating them. This CDR3 spans 15 amino acids. This chain's CDR3 is CASSAVGTQQETQYF. As DNA, the CDR3 is TGCGCCAGCAGCGCGGTCGGGACACAACAAGAGACCCAGTACTTC.

This clone has more than one count but fewer than ten. The chain recombines TRBV10-3 with TRBJ1-5; 7 bases line up with TRBD1. Germline CDR1 is ENHRY and CDR2 is SYGVKD. CDR3 length: 14 residues. With 6 bases clipped from V and 3 bases from J, the junction kept 5 bases outside the gene matches. DNA for the CDR3: TGTGCCATCAGCCGGGACAGCATCAATCAGCCCCAGCATTTT. This codes for CAISRDSINQPQHF.

The CDR3 nucleotides read TGTGCCTGGTACCCGACAGGGGGCTCTGAAGCTTTCTTT. This gives the protein CAWYPTGGSEAFF. The rearrangement joins TRBV30 to TRBJ1-1, with TRBD1 matching 10 bases. Trimming removed 5 bases from V and 6 bases from J; junction bases left unmatched: 6. The CDR3 is 13 amino acids. Germline V gene data show CDR1 as GTSNPN and CDR2 as SVGIG (reference sequence).

This sequence joins TRBV10-1 and TRBJ1-1; D gene unclear. Trimming took 5 bases from V and 4 from J, leaving 14 bases between them. CDR3 size: 14 residues. Germline CDR1 reads WNHNN; CDR2 reads SYGVQD (reference sequence). CDR3 nucleotide sequence: TGCGCCAGCAGTCGCGAGGCCGAGGGCACTGAAGCTTTCTTT. It encodes CASSREAEGTEAFF.

The V gene is TRBV7-9, the J gene TRBJ2-7; TRBD2 is a possible D gene (7 bases). CDR3 length equals 17 residues. In germline, CDR1 is SEHNR, CDR2 FQNEAQ (reference sequence). V was pared by 1 base and J by 0 bases, with 16 bases between. The CDR3 loop reads CASSLEGGGRASYEQYF. The CDR3 DNA sequence: TGTGCCAGCAGCTTAGAGGGGGGGGGCAGGGCCTCCTACGAGCAGTACTTC.